Reported below is one T cell receptor beta chain. What it recognizes is unknown. Libraries of TRB cDNA were made by 5' RACE and carried UMIs. TCRdb re-analyzed the 5' RACE reads; it lists each CDR3 protein once, without DNA. This sample's clone table lists some 100,000 distinct CDR3 sequences. The CDR3 has 14 amino acids. The germline V gene encodes CDR1 SEHNR and CDR2 FQNEAQ (reference sequence). This entry belongs to a study of CXCR3-negative and CXCR3-positive naive CD8 T cells. Whole-study results and caveats: Relative to CXCR3-negative naive cells, CXCR3-positive naive cells had more hydrophobic TRB CDR3s. TRB CDR3 properties served as the basis for inferring TCR strength, and surface CD5 was comparable between naive subsets.

The chain recombines TRBV7-9 with TRBJ2-7; checking the TCRdb D call of TRBD1 is not possible without DNA. The sequenced sample consisted of naive CXCR3+ CD8+ T cells from blood. Described subset: CD45RO-CCR7+CD27+CD95- naive CD8+ T cells expressing CXCR3 (TNR3+). This sequence was found in a human donor in good health. Some clones in this sample may be carry-over from other donors' samples. CDR3 sequence reads: CASSQITGFHEQYF.